The 31 T cell receptor beta chains below all came from one sample that was sequenced in a study of shared clonotypes between healthy human individuals. Libraries were prepared by immunoSEQ multiplex PCR; TCRdb keeps only in-frame clonotypes and omits some of them. The table has hundreds of thousands of clones, 80% to 95% seen once; the top ten hold approximately 25%. Only CD45RO-negative cells positively selected for CCR7 counted as naive CD8 cells, so terminally differentiated effector memory CD45RA+ cells were excluded. Sequencing input: naive CD8+ T cells sorted from blood. Receptor source: a young man in good health.

DNA of the CDR3: TGTGCCAGCAGCTCCCCGGCACCCAACGGGCCCCAGCATTTT. Its protein is CASSSPAPNGPQHF. The chain has TRBV7-9 and TRBJ1-5; D is ambiguous. This CDR3 comprises 14 residues. Germline-derived CDR1 and CDR2 are SEHNR and FQNEAQ (reference sequence). V gave up 4 bases and J gave up 9 bases, with 16 bases separating them.

The genes are TRBV7-6 and TRBJ2-7, with TRBD2 identical over 11 bases. Trimming removed 5 bases from V and 7 bases from J; junction bases left unmatched: 4. Germline V CDR1 and CDR2: SGHVS, FNYEAQ. The CDR3 is 13 residues long. The CDR3: CASSTRLAGEQYF. The CDR3 coding sequence is TGTGCCAGCAGCACGAGACTAGCGGGGGAGCAGTACTTC.

This rearrangement joins TRBV5-1 to TRBJ2-2; 11 bases line up with TRBD2. Germline V gene lookup returns CDR1 SGHRS and CDR2 YFSETQ. There are 18 residues in the CDR3. Trimming took 2 bases from V and 6 from J; bases not matched to a gene: 12. Here the CDR3 reads CASSFLGLAGGRSGELFF. In nucleotides, the CDR3 is TGCGCCAGCAGCTTCCTGGGGCTAGCGGGAGGCCGGTCCGGGGAGCTGTTTTTT.

The chain combines TRBV29-1 with TRBJ2-1; 8 nucleotides line up with TRBD1. This CDR3 is built from 16 residues. Germline CDR1 reads SQVTM; CDR2 reads ANQGSEA. V was clipped by 3 bases and J by 0 bases; unmatched bases: 7. This CDR3 is CSVDDRGVGSYNEQFF. CDR3 in DNA: TGCAGCGTTGACGACAGGGGTGTGGGCTCCTACAATGAGCAGTTCTTC.

Concerning this clone itself: The same CDR3 arises from other DNA sequences in this sample as well. This chain joins TRBV27 and TRBJ2-7; 8 nucleotides line up with TRBD1. CDR3 length equals 14 residues. Germline V gene sequence: CDR1 MNHEY, CDR2 SMNVEV (reference sequence). The V and J ends lost 3 bases and 2 bases, in that order; junction bases with no gene match: 3. The CDR3 loop is CASSFGQGTYEQYF. The CDR3 DNA reads TGTGCCAGCAGTTTTGGACAGGGAACCTACGAGCAGTACTTC.

The chain employs TRBV4-1 and TRBJ1-4; no clear D. In germline, CDR1 is MGHRA, CDR2 YSYEKL. This CDR3 has 18 residues. V was trimmed by 5 bases and J by 0 bases, leaving 19 bases between them. The DNA of the CDR3 is TGCGCCAGCAGCTGGGAGTCACAGATCCGGGCAACTAATGAAAAACTGTTTTTT. Translated: CASSWESQIRATNEKLFF.

The table lists this clone with a count of one. The J gene is TRBJ1-5, the V gene TRBV1; the table's D gene call, TRBD1, was not cross checked with the DNA. TRBV1 is reported as a pseudogene. This CDR3 is built from 18 residues. This CDR3 is CTSSQDARGIGRGQPQHF. CDR3 nucleotide sequence: TGCACCAGCAGCCAAGATGCCAGGGGAATTGGTCGTGGTCAGCCCCAGCATTTT.

The chain carries TRBV11-3 and TRBJ1-1; the D is unclear. Germline V gene sequence: CDR1 SGHNT, CDR2 YENEEA. The CDR3 spans 13 residues. Trimming removed 0 bases at V and 3 bases at J, with 5 bases between. In DNA form, the CDR3 reads TGTGCCAGCAGCTTAGACGGGTACACTGAAGCTTTCTTT. As protein: CASSLDGYTEAFF. Full variable domain (outside the CDR3, taken from reference TRBV11-3 and TRBJ1-1): EAGVVQSPRYKIIEKKQPVAFWCNPISGHNTLYWYLQNLGQGPELLIRYENEEAVDDSQLPKDRFSAERLKGVDSTLKIQPAELGDSAVYLCASSLDGYTEAFFGQGTRLTVV.

V and J are TRBV2 and TRBJ2-1; the match to TRBD1 covers 7 bases. Germline V CDR1 and CDR2: SNHLY, FYNNEI. V shed 6 bases and J 8 bases; nucleotides not matched to a gene: 10. This CDR3 contains 14 residues. The CDR3 bases are TGTGCCAGCAGCGACCGACAGGGTTCCCATGAGCAGTTCTTC. Translation gives CASSDRQGSHEQFF.

The J gene is TRBJ2-3, the V gene TRBV9, with 9 bases matching TRBD2. The germline CDR1 and CDR2 sequences are SGDLS and YYNGEE. There are 16 residues in the CDR3. Losses at the gene ends were 3 bases for V and 4 bases for J; bases not matched to a gene: 9. The CDR3 DNA sequence: TGTGCCAGCAGCGGACTGCGGGAGGGCCCCCCAGATACGCAGTATTTT. Translation: CASSGLREGPPDTQYF.

The rearrangement joins TRBV9 to TRBJ2-2; D call uncertain. Trimming shortened V by 0 bases and J by 5 bases, and 8 bases separated the two germline ends. This CDR3 contains 14 residues. CDR1 and CDR2 from the germline V gene are SGDLS and YYNGEE. The CDR3 coding sequence is TGTGCCAGCAGCGTAGTAAGGAGTACCGGGGAGCTGTTTTTT. Protein sequence: CASSVVRSTGELFF.

This chain joins TRBV9 and TRBJ2-1; a possible D gene is TRBD1 (6 bases). The CDR3 spans 12 residues. Trimming left V 4 bases short and J 12 bases short, with 14 bases between. In germline, CDR1 is SGDLS, CDR2 YYNGEE. For the CDR3, the DNA is TGTGCCAGCAGCCCTTCACAGGGAGCGCAGTTCTTC. It yields the protein CASSPSQGAQFF.

The J gene is TRBJ2-1, the V gene TRBV5-6; D is possibly TRBD2 (5 bases). The CDR3 is 15 amino acids. Germline V gives CDR1 SGHDT, CDR2 YYEEEE. The V end was cut by 5 bases, the J end by 4 bases, with 16 bases between. CDR3 loop: CASREGSELYNEQFF. The DNA of the CDR3 is TGTGCCAGCAGGGAAGGGAGCGAACTTTACAATGAGCAGTTCTTC.

The V and J genes are TRBV10-3 and TRBJ2-1, with 11 bases lining up with TRBD2. The V and J ends lost 0 bases and 4 bases, in that order; junction bases with no gene match: 5. CDR1 and CDR2 from the germline V gene are ENHRY and SYGVKD. The CDR3 is 17 amino acids. CDR3 sequence: CAISESAIAGGYNEQFF. The CDR3, as DNA: TGTGCCATCAGTGAGTCAGCGATAGCGGGAGGGTACAATGAGCAGTTCTTC.

CDR3 sequence (DNA): TGTGCCAGCAGCTTAGCGCAAAGTGTAACGAATGAGCAGTTCTTC. This sequence encodes CASSLAQSVTNEQFF. The gene calls are TRBV7-9 and TRBJ2-1; D uncertain. The CDR3 is 15 amino acids. V lost 0 bases to trimming and J lost 7 bases, with 13 bases between them. Looked up from germline, CDR1 is SEHNR and CDR2 is FQNEAQ (reference sequence).

The V and J genes are TRBV7-6 and TRBJ2-1, with 9 bases that match TRBD2. CDR1 and CDR2 (germline): SGHVS, FNYEAQ. Trimming cost V 3 bases and J 3 bases; bases outside gene matches: 9. This CDR3 is built from 17 residues. The chain's CDR3 is CASSFSSGIAFYNEQFF. CDR3 bases: TGTGCCAGCAGCTTTTCTAGCGGGATAGCATTCTACAATGAGCAGTTCTTC.

V and J are TRBV5-6 and TRBJ1-1; 10 bases align to TRBD1. V lost 6 bases to trimming and J lost 6 bases; unmatched junction nucleotides: 2. Per the germline V gene, CDR1 is SGHDT and CDR2 is YYEEEE. The CDR3 loop spans 12 amino acids. The CDR3 bases are TGTGCCAGCACCGGGACAGGGGCTGAAGCTTTCTTT. It specifies CASTGTGAEAFF.

The chain carries TRBV7-4 and TRBJ2-1; 9 positions match TRBD1. The CDR3 is made up of 14 amino acids. Trimming removed 3 bases from V and 9 bases from J; junction bases left unmatched: 6. Germline values: CDR1 SGHVT, CDR2 SQSDAQ. CDR3 DNA sequence: TGTGCCAGCAGCTTCGGGACAGGGACTCCTGAGCAGTTCTTC. This gives the protein CASSFGTGTPEQFF.

This chain uses TRBV10-3 with TRBJ1-1; 10 positions match TRBD1. CDR1 is ENHRY and CDR2 is SYGVKD in the germline V gene. CDR3 length: 14 amino acids. J lost 3 bases, V lost 4 bases, and 2 bases had no gene match. The CDR3 region is CAISGTGGDTEAFF. In DNA form, the CDR3 reads TGTGCCATCAGTGGGACAGGGGGAGACACTGAAGCTTTCTTT.

This clone was seen only once. In the same sample, other DNA sequences code for this CDR3. This chain joins TRBV5-4 and TRBJ2-1; D is unclear. Trimming took 4 bases from V and 1 from J, leaving 12 bases between them. The CDR3 covers 15 residues. Germline V gene data show CDR1 as SGHNT and CDR2 as YYREEE (reference sequence). CDR3 bases: TGTGCCAGCAGCCCGGCGTCTGGATCCTACAATGAGCAGTTCTTC. Residues: CASSPASGSYNEQFF.

This chain joins TRBV7-9 and TRBJ1-1, with 8 positions matching TRBD1. CDR1 is SEHNR and CDR2 is FQNEAQ in the germline V gene (reference sequence). This CDR3 contains 15 residues. V lost 5 bases, J lost 1 base, and 6 bases stayed unmatched. CDR3 in amino acids: CASSPLGQANTEAFF. The CDR3 DNA is TGTGCCAGCAGCCCACTGGGACAGGCGAACACTGAAGCTTTCTTT.

The genes are TRBV4-1 and TRBJ1-2; the D is unclear. Germline lookup yields CDR1 MGHRA and CDR2 YSYEKL. V dropped 1 base and J dropped 4 bases, with 13 bases sitting between them. The CDR3 has 15 amino acids. Here the CDR3 DNA reads TGCGCCAGCAGCCAAGTCATCTCCAGCGGCTATGGCTACACCTTC. Residues: CASSQVISSGYGYTF.

The J gene is TRBJ2-7, the V gene TRBV6-5; D call uncertain. Trimming left V 2 bases short and J 0 bases short, with 8 bases between. The CDR3 sequence is 14 residues long. Germline CDR1 is MNHEY and CDR2 is SVGAGI. The CDR3 spells CASSYGHSSYEQYF. CDR3 sequence (DNA): TGTGCCAGCAGTTACGGTCATAGCTCCTACGAGCAGTACTTC.

The chain joins TRBV5-7 to TRBJ2-7; a possible D gene is TRBD1 (6 bases). TRBV5-7 is classed as an ORF, of uncertain function. The CDR3 consists of 14 residues. Deletions cut 4 bases from V and 2 bases from J, with 13 bases between. Here the CDR3 reads CASSLTGDTYEQYF. The CDR3 bases are TGTGCCAGCAGCCTGACAGGAGATACCTACGAGCAGTACTTC.

The chain uses TRBV18 and TRBJ1-1, with 7 bases fitting TRBD1. This CDR3 has 15 residues. Germline CDR1 reads KGHSH; CDR2 reads LQKENI. V shed 6 bases, J shed 0 bases, and the junction held 7 bases outside the gene matches. CDR3 in DNA: TGTGCCAGCTCGTTCTTCGACAGGGTGAACACTGAAGCTTTCTTT. Translating it yields CASSFFDRVNTEAFF.

The V gene is TRBV5-8, the J gene TRBJ1-5; 9 nucleotides align to TRBD1. CDR1 SGHTS and CDR2 YDEGEE come from the germline V gene. The CDR3 spans 19 residues. The ends lost 4 bases at V and 2 bases at J; junction bases unmatched: 16. The CDR3 sequence is CASSPDSVQGARGNQPQHF. The CDR3 DNA follows: TGTGCCAGCAGCCCTGACAGCGTACAGGGGGCGAGGGGCAATCAGCCCCAGCATTTT.

The DNA for the CDR3 is TGTGCCAGCAGTTTTCATGAGGGGCATAACTATGGCTACACCTTC. Translated, it gives CASSFHEGHNYGYTF. The J gene is TRBJ1-2, the V gene TRBV28, with D possibly TRBD1 on 5 matching bases. Trimming removed 3 bases at V and 1 base at J, with 12 bases between. The CDR3 contains 15 residues. Germline V lookup: CDR1 MDHEN, CDR2 SYDVKM.

The rearrangement links TRBV7-9 to TRBJ2-7; 14 nucleotides agree with TRBD2. The germline V gene encodes CDR1 SEHNR and CDR2 FQNEAQ (reference sequence). There are 16 residues in the CDR3. V lost 3 bases to trimming and J lost 3 bases; unmatched junction nucleotides: 4. The CDR3 coding sequence is TGTGCCAGCAGCTTGGGACTAGCGGGAGACCGCTACGAGCAGTACTTC. As protein: CASSLGLAGDRYEQYF.

Comment on this clone: This specimen includes other DNA sequences encoding the same CDR3. The V call is TRBV7-9, the J call TRBJ2-1; the D is unclear. The CDR3 is 12 residues long. Germline CDR1 reads SEHNR; CDR2 reads FQNEAQ (reference sequence). Trimming cost V 1 base and J 6 bases, with 4 bases left between them. CDR3: CASSLDSNEQFF. The CDR3 DNA follows: TGTGCCAGCAGCTTAGACAGCAATGAGCAGTTCTTC.

The V and J genes are TRBV7-2 and TRBJ2-7; 13 bases line up with TRBD2. CDR1 and CDR2 (germline): SGHTA, FQGNSA. V shed 2 bases, J shed 5 bases, and the junction held 12 bases outside the gene matches. The CDR3 runs to 18 residues. In DNA form, the CDR3 reads TGTGCCAGCAGCTTATTCCTCGGTTGGGGACTAGCGGGAAACGAGCAGTACTTC. The encoded protein is CASSLFLGWGLAGNEQYF.

This clone was detected once. The V gene is TRBV5-6, the J gene TRBJ2-7, with TRBD1 matching over 8 bases. Germline CDR1 is SGHDT and CDR2 is YYEEEE. The CDR3 runs to 15 residues. V lost 7 bases to trimming and J lost 2 bases; unmatched junction nucleotides: 11. Here the CDR3 reads CASYRSGGFTYEQYF. CDR3 coding DNA: TGTGCCAGCTACCGCTCAGGGGGCTTCACCTACGAGCAGTACTTC. The full variable domain, its missing parts supplied by reference TRBV5-6 and TRBJ2-7, is DAGVTQSPTHLIKTRGQQVTLRCSPKSGHDTVSWYQQALGQGPQFIFQYYEEEERQRGNFPDRFSGHQFPNYSSELNVNALLLGDSALYLCASYRSGGFTYEQYFGPGTRLTVT.